What follows are 8 T cell receptor beta chains derived from one specimen sequenced in a study of blood T cell repertoires in COVID-19. Only in-frame clones appear in the TCRdb table, and some are missing; sequencing was by immunoSEQ multiplex PCR. The sample consists of roughly 310,000 clones, approximately 91% of them appearing once. Sequenced sample: PBMCs or T cells enriched from blood (not recorded which). The receptors originated from a woman aged 35 to 49 who had recovered from COVID-19.

CDR3 nucleotides: TGTGCCAGCACCTTGATTCCGGGACTAGGTGGCACAGATACGCAGTATTTT. It yields the protein CASTLIPGLGGTDTQYF. The chain combines TRBV2 with TRBJ2-3; 8 bases are shared with TRBD2. The CDR3 extends over 17 amino acids. From germline, CDR1 is SNHLY and CDR2 FYNNEI. Losses at the gene ends were 7 bases for V and 1 base for J; bases not matched to a gene: 13.

J is TRBJ1-3 and V is TRBV7-3, with a tentative D call TRBD1 (6 bases). The CDR3 is made up of 13 amino acids. Trimming took 5 bases from V and 4 from J, leaving 9 bases between them. Germline V gene sequence: CDR1 SGHTA, CDR2 FQGTGA. The CDR3 DNA is TGTGCCAGCAGCACAGGGACCGGAAACACCATATATTTT. Residues: CASSTGTGNTIYF.

The J gene is TRBJ2-3, the V gene TRBV24-1, with D possibly matching TRBD2 (5 bases). Germline CDR1 KGHDR, CDR2 SFDVKD. The CDR3 length is 15 residues. Trimming removed 9 bases at V and 0 bases at J, with 15 bases between. The CDR3 sequence is CATRRGFASTDTQYF. The CDR3 DNA follows: TGTGCCACCCGACGAGGGTTTGCTAGCACAGATACGCAGTATTTT.

The V and J genes are TRBV15 and TRBJ2-3; 12 positions agree with TRBD2. J was trimmed by 6 bases and V by 1 base; bases with no gene match: 8. CDR3 length: 17 amino acids. CDR1 and CDR2 (germline): LNHNV, YYDKDF (reference sequence). CDR3 loop: CATSRGASGGARDTQYF. The CDR3 DNA sequence: TGTGCCACCAGCAGAGGGGCTAGCGGGGGGGCCAGGGATACGCAGTATTTT.

The V call is TRBV7-9, the J call TRBJ2-2, with 9 bases aligning to TRBD1. This CDR3 is 15 amino acids long. Trimming cost V 4 bases and J 5 bases; bases outside gene matches: 5. CDR1 SEHNR and CDR2 FQNEAQ come from the germline V gene (reference sequence). In DNA, the CDR3 is TGTGCCAGCAGCTCCCCCGGGACAGGGACCGGGGAGCTGTTTTTT. It specifies CASSSPGTGTGELFF. The full variable domain, with the rest looked up from reference TRBV7-9 and TRBJ2-2, is DTGVSQNPRHKITKRGQNVTFRCDPISEHNRLYWYRQTLGQGPEFLTYFQNEAQLEKSRLLSDRFSAERPKGSFSTLEIQRTEQGDSAMYLCASSSPGTGTGELFFGEGSRLTVL.

This clone was counted only a few times. V is TRBV11-1 and J is TRBJ2-1; tentatively, D is TRBD2 (6 bases). This CDR3 comprises 14 residues. V lost 6 bases to trimming and J lost 0 bases, with 9 bases between them. Germline assignment: CDR1 SGHAT and CDR2 FQDESV (reference sequence). CDR3 in amino acids: CASSETSSYNEQFF. The CDR3 DNA reads as TGTGCCAGCAGTGAGACTAGCTCCTACAATGAGCAGTTCTTC.

The gene calls are TRBV29-1 and TRBJ2-3, with TRBD1 matching over 11 bases. The CDR3 has 13 amino acids. The trim removed 6 bases at V and 7 bases at J, leaving 6 bases unmatched. Germline CDR1 and CDR2: SQVTM and ANQGSEA. The CDR3 is CSVGTGGTNTQYF. Written as DNA, the CDR3 is TGCAGCGTAGGGACAGGGGGTACTAATACGCAGTATTTT.

This chain connects TRBV27 to TRBJ1-5; possible D gene TRBD1, 6 bases. V shed 3 bases and J shed 8 bases, with 11 bases lying between them. The CDR3 spans 13 residues. Germline lookup yields CDR1 MNHEY and CDR2 SMNVEV (reference sequence). CDR3 DNA sequence: TGTGCCAGCAGTTTCGGCAGGGGTAAGCCCCAGCATTTT. Translated, it gives CASSFGRGKPQHF.